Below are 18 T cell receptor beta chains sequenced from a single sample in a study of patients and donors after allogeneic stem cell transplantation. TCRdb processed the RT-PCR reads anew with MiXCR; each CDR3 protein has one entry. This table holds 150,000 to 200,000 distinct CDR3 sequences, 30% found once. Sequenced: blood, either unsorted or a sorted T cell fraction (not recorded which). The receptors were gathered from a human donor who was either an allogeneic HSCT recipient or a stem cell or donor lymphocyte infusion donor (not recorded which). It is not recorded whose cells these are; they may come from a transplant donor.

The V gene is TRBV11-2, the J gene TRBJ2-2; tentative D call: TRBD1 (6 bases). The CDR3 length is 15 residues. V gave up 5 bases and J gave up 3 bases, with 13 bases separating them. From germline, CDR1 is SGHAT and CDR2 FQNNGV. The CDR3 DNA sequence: TGTGCCAGCAGCCCCAACAGGGTAGACACCGGGGAGCTGTTTTTT. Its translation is CASSPNRVDTGELFF.

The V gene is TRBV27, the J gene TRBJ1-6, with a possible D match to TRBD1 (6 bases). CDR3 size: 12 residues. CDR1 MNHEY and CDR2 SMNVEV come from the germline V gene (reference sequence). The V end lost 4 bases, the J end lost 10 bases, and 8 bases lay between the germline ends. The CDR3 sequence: CASSYGGSPLHF. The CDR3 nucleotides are TGTGCCAGCAGTTATGGGGGCTCACCCCTCCACTTT.

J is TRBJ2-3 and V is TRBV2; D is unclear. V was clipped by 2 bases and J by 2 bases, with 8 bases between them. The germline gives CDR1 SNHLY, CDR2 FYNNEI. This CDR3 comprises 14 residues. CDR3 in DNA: TGTGCCAGCAGTGAACAAGGTTCCACAGATACGCAGTATTTT. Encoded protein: CASSEQGSTDTQYF.

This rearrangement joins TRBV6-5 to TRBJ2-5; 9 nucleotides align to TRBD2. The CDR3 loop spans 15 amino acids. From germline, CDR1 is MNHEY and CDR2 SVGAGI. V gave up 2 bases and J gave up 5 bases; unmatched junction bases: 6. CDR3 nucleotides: TGTGCCAGCAGTTACGGCGGGAGGGCCTTTGAGACCCAGTACTTC. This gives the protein CASSYGGRAFETQYF.

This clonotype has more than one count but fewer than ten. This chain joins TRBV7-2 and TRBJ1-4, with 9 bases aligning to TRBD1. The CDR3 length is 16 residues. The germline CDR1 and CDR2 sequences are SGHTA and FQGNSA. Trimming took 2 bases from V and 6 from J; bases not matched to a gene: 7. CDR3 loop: CASSLSPGQGDEKLFF. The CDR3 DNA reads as TGTGCCAGCAGCTTATCCCCGGGACAGGGAGATGAAAAACTGTTTTTT.

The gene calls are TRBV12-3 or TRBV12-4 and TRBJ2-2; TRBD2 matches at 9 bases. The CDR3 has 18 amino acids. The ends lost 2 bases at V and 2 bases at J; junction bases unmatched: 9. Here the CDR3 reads CASSLTSLAGPNTGELFF. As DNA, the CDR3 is TGTGCCAGCAGTTTAACCTCCCTAGCGGGACCCAACACCGGGGAGCTGTTTTTT.

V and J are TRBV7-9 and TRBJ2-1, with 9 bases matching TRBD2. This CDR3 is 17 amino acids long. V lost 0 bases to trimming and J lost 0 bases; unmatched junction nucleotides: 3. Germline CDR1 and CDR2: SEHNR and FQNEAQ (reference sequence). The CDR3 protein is CASSLAGTSISYNEQFF. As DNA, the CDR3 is TGTGCCAGCAGCTTAGCCGGGACTAGCATCTCCTACAATGAGCAGTTCTTC.

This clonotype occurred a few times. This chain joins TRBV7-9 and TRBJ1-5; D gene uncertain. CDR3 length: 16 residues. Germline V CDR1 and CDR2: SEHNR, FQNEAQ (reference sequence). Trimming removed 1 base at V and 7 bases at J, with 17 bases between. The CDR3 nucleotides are TGTGCCAGCAGCTTAGTGCACGGGAGGCACGAGCAGCCCCAGCATTTT. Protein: CASSLVHGRHEQPQHF.

The CDR3 DNA sequence: TGTGCCAGCAGCTTTCAATACGCGGGAGGGGGCACAGATACGCAGTATTTT. Amino acids: CASSFQYAGGGTDTQYF. The chain carries TRBV7-2 and TRBJ2-3; 9 bases match TRBD2. The V segment lost 3 bases and the J segment 1 base; nucleotides outside the gene matches: 8. Germline V lookup: CDR1 SGHTA, CDR2 FQGNSA. The CDR3 has 17 amino acids. Together with reference TRBV7-2 and TRBJ2-3, the CDR3 gives the full variable domain: GAGVSQSPSNKVTEKGKDVELRCDPISGHTALYWYRQSLGQGLEFLIYFQGNSAPDKSGLPSDRFSAERTGGSVSTLTIQRTQQEDSAVYLCASSFQYAGGGTDTQYFGPGTRLTVL.

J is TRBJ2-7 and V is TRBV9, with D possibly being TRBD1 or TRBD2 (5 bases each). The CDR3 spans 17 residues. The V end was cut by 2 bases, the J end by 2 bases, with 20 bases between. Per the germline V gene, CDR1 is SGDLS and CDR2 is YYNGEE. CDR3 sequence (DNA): TGTGCCAGCAGCGTGAGGGGTGATCTAGCAGCCGCCTACGAGCAGTACTTC. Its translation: CASSVRGDLAAAYEQYF.

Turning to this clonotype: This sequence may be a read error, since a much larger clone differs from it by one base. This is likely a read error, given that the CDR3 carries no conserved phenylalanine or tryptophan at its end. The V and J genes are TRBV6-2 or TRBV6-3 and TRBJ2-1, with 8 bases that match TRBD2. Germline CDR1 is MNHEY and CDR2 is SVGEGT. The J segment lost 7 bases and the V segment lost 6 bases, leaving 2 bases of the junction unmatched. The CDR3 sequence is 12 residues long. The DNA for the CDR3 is TGTGCCAGCAGGGGACTAGGGAATGAGCAGTTCCTC. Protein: CASRGLGNEQFL.

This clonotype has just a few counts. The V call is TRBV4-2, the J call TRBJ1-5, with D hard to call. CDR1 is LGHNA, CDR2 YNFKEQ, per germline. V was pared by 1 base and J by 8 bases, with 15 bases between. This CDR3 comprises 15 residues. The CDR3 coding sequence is TGTGCCAGCAGCCAAGTTACCGGGAAGGATAAGCCCCAGCATTTT. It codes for CASSQVTGKDKPQHF.

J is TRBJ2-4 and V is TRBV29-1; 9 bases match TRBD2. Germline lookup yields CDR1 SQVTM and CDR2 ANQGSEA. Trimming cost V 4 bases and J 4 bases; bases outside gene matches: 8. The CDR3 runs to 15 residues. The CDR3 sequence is CSVGGSGSGKNIQYF. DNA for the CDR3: TGCAGCGTTGGGGGTAGCGGGAGTGGGAAAAACATTCAGTACTTC.

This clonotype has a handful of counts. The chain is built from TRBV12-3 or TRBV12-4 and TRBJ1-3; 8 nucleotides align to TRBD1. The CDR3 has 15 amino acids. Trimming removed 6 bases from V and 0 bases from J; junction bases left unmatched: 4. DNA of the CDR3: TGTGCCAGCAGGCGACAGGGGAGCTCTGGAAACACCATATATTTT. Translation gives CASRRQGSSGNTIYF.

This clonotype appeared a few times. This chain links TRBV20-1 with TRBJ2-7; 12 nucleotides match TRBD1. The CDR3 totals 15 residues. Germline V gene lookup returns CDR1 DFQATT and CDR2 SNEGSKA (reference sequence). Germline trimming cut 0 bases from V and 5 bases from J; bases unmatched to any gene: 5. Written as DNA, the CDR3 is TGCAGTGCTAGAGACCCGGGACAGGGGGCGGACGAGCAGTACTTC. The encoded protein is CSARDPGQGADEQYF.

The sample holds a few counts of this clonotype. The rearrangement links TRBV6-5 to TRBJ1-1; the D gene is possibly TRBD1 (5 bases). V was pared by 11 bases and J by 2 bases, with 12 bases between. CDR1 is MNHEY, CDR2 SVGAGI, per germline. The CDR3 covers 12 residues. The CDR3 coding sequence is TGTGCCTACCCGGGGCCCAACACTGAAGCTTTCTTT. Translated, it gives CAYPGPNTEAFF.

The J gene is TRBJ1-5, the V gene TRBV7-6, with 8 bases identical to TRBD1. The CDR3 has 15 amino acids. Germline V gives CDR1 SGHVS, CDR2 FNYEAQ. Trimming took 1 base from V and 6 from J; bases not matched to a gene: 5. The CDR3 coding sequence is TGTGCCAGCAGCTTAGGGTACAGGGGGAGTCAGCCCCAGCATTTT. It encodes CASSLGYRGSQPQHF.

The CDR3 nucleotides are TGTGCCAGCACCCTTAGCCGGGACACCCTTCTGTACAATGAGCAGTTCTTC. It is translated as CASTLSRDTLLYNEQFF. The rearrangement joins TRBV12-3 or TRBV12-4 to TRBJ2-1; D may be TRBD1 (6 bases). This CDR3 contains 17 residues. Between the trimmed V and J ends, which lost 7 bases and 4 bases, there was a span of 23 bases.